The 23 T cell receptor beta chains below were found in one sample sequenced in a study of T cell responses to AZD1222 COVID-19 vaccine. Repertoires were generated with immunoSEQ multiplex PCR, while TCRdb's copy carries only in-frame clones and drops some. The table shows around 100,000 clones, with around 88% occurring only once. The sample was peripheral blood, taken 28 days after the second AZD1222 dose. The receptor source for this set is an adult who received the AZD1222 COVID-19 vaccine.

The chain recombines TRBV4-3 with TRBJ1-4, with D possibly being TRBD1 (6 bases). Germline CDR1 and CDR2: LGHNA and YSLEER. Trimming removed 4 bases from V and 3 bases from J, with 12 bases in between. The length of the CDR3 is 15 residues. CDR3 in DNA: TGCGCCAGCAGCCGGATACAGGGATCTAATGAAAAACTGTTTTTT. Encoded protein: CASSRIQGSNEKLFF.

The rearrangement links TRBV9 to TRBJ2-1; 9 nucleotides align to TRBD1. This CDR3 spans 14 amino acids. Germline CDR1 SGDLS, CDR2 YYNGEE. V shed 3 bases and J 10 bases; nucleotides not matched to a gene: 8. CDR3 amino acids: CASSEGGQGGEQFF. The DNA for the CDR3 is TGTGCCAGCAGCGAGGGGGGACAGGGCGGAGAGCAGTTCTTC.

The rearrangement links TRBV20-1 to TRBJ1-2; D is perhaps TRBD1 (5 bases). The CDR3 is 13 amino acids. Between the trimmed V and J ends, which lost 3 bases and 12 bases, there was a span of 20 bases. Germline CDR1 is DFQATT and CDR2 is SNEGSKA (reference sequence). The CDR3 spells CSASGAPKKFHTF. The CDR3 coding sequence is TGCAGTGCTAGTGGGGCGCCTAAAAAGTTCCACACCTTC.

The V call is TRBV10-2, the J call TRBJ1-6; 9 positions match TRBD1. V gave up 6 bases and J gave up 7 bases; unmatched junction bases: 7. The CDR3 contains 15 residues. The germline V gene encodes CDR1 WSHSY and CDR2 SAAADI. The CDR3 sequence: CASRDGTGPNSPLHF. The CDR3 nucleotides read TGCGCCAGCAGGGACGGGACAGGGCCAAATTCACCCCTCCACTTT.

This chain joins TRBV7-6 and TRBJ2-2, with TRBD2 matching over 8 bases. This CDR3 region has 15 residues. Germline V CDR1 and CDR2: SGHVS, FNYEAQ. V shed 7 bases and J 4 bases; nucleotides not matched to a gene: 8. CDR3 protein: CASNGRGGGTGELFF. The CDR3 nucleotides read TGTGCCAGCAACGGACGGGGGGGCGGCACCGGGGAGCTGTTTTTT.

The genes are TRBV10-3 and TRBJ2-2; the match to TRBD2 covers 10 bases. Germline CDR1 reads ENHRY; CDR2 reads SYGVKD. The V segment lost 3 bases and the J segment 3 bases; nucleotides outside the gene matches: 10. This CDR3 is 18 amino acids long. Here the CDR3 DNA reads TGTGCCATCAGTGACGAATCCGGTAGCGGGGGGTACACCGGGGAGCTGTTTTTT. Amino acids: CAISDESGSGGYTGELFF.

The chain carries TRBV10-3 and TRBJ2-5, with D perhaps matching TRBD1 or TRBD2 (5 bases each). V was cut by 2 bases and J by 2 bases, with 18 bases left in between. Looked up from germline, CDR1 is ENHRY and CDR2 is SYGVKD. The length of the CDR3 is 17 residues. The CDR3, as DNA: TGTGCCATCAGTGAGGACTGGGGGAACCGTATACAAGAGACCCAGTACTTC. It translates to CAISEDWGNRIQETQYF.

The chain links TRBV7-2 to TRBJ2-3; D unclear. The CDR3 runs 13 residues. Trimming stripped 5 bases from V and 5 bases from J, with 11 bases between. The germline CDR1 and CDR2 sequences are SGHTA and FQGNSA. The CDR3 reads CASSPTSRDTQYF. Written as DNA, the CDR3 is TGTGCCAGCAGCCCCACTTCCCGAGATACGCAGTATTTT.

The CDR3 sequence: CASRDRGTMNTEAFF. DNA for the CDR3: TGTGCCAGCAGGGACAGGGGGACCATGAACACTGAAGCTTTCTTT. The genes are TRBV2 and TRBJ1-1; 10 positions agree with TRBD1. Trimming removed 6 bases from V and 0 bases from J; junction bases left unmatched: 4. Germline loops: CDR1 SNHLY, CDR2 FYNNEI. This CDR3 is built from 15 residues.

The chain uses TRBV9 and TRBJ1-2; TRBD1 is a possible D gene (6 bases). V was trimmed by 4 bases and J by 4 bases, leaving 14 bases between them. CDR3 length: 14 residues. Germline CDR1 SGDLS, CDR2 YYNGEE. CDR3 sequence: CASSPSGGPYGYTF. In DNA, the CDR3 is TGTGCCAGCAGCCCTTCTGGGGGCCCCTATGGCTACACCTTC.

This sequence joins TRBV10-3 and TRBJ1-2, with D unresolved. CDR1 ENHRY and CDR2 SYGVKD come from the germline V gene. The CDR3 runs 14 residues. V gave up 6 bases and J gave up 3 bases, with 14 bases separating them. CDR3 sequence (DNA): TGTGCCATCAGGGATAGTGGTTGGGACTATGGCTACACCTTC. It specifies CAIRDSGWDYGYTF.

The V gene is TRBV9, the J gene TRBJ2-1; 10 bases align to TRBD2. Germline CDR1 and CDR2: SGDLS and YYNGEE. The CDR3 has 15 residues. V trimming: 3 bases; J trimming: 2 bases; junction bases outside the gene matches: 2. CDR3 sequence (DNA): TGTGCCAGCAGCGGAGCGGGGGGGCCCTACAATGAGCAGTTCTTC. Protein product: CASSGAGGPYNEQFF.

The rearrangement uses TRBV28 and TRBJ2-5, with 12 bases identical to TRBD2. Germline V gene data show CDR1 as MDHEN and CDR2 as SYDVKM. V lost 7 bases, J lost 2 bases, and 14 bases stayed unmatched. The CDR3 loop spans 18 amino acids. CDR3 sequence reads: CASTFGKTSGGSQETQYF. The CDR3 DNA is TGTGCCAGCACCTTTGGGAAGACTAGCGGGGGTAGTCAAGAGACCCAGTACTTC.

In its sample, this clone was seen once. This rearrangement joins TRBV7-9 to TRBJ1-1; no clear D gene. V was clipped by 2 bases and J by 2 bases, with 9 bases between them. Germline loops: CDR1 SEHNR, CDR2 FQNEAQ (reference sequence). The CDR3 has 14 amino acids. This CDR3 is CASSLYGFNTEAFF. CDR3 nucleotides: TGTGCCAGCAGCTTATACGGGTTTAACACTGAAGCTTTCTTT.

The gene calls are TRBV5-4 and TRBJ1-3; TRBD1 agrees at 7 bases. Looked up from germline, CDR1 is SGHNT and CDR2 is YYREEE (reference sequence). Trimming cost V 4 bases and J 2 bases; bases outside gene matches: 9. This CDR3 contains 16 residues. CDR3: CASSDGQVVAGNTIYF. DNA for the CDR3: TGTGCCAGCAGCGATGGACAGGTCGTTGCTGGAAACACCATATATTTT.

This clone has a handful of counts. V is TRBV4-2 and J is TRBJ2-3; 7 nucleotides line up with TRBD2. The CDR3 consists of 16 residues. CDR1 is LGHNA and CDR2 is YNFKEQ in the germline V gene. V gave up 0 bases and J gave up 4 bases; unmatched junction bases: 7. Written as DNA, the CDR3 is TGTGCCAGCAGCCAAGATGCCGGCGCGGGGGCAGATACGCAGTATTTT. Its translation is CASSQDAGAGADTQYF.

The CDR3 DNA follows: TGTGCCAGCAGTTTCCCGGGCGATTACACTGAAGCTTTCTTT. It codes for CASSFPGDYTEAFF. The rearrangement links TRBV5-4 to TRBJ1-1; no clear D. Germline CDR1 SGHNT, CDR2 YYREEE (reference sequence). Trimming took off 5 bases at V and 3 bases at J, with 14 bases between the two ends. The length of the CDR3 is 14 residues.

V gene TRBV12-5 combines with J gene TRBJ2-7; D is ambiguous. Germline CDR1 and CDR2: LGHNT and FRNRAP. V was trimmed by 2 bases and J by 3 bases, leaving 8 bases between them. This CDR3 region has 13 residues. This CDR3 is CASGLLTNYEQYF. For the CDR3, the DNA is TGTGCTAGTGGTTTGCTCACGAACTACGAGCAGTACTTC.

The chain carries TRBV5-1 and TRBJ1-6; 7 nucleotides agree with TRBD1. This CDR3 region has 14 residues. Germline V gene sequence: CDR1 SGHRS, CDR2 YFSETQ. The junction had 4 bases not matched to a gene; V was cut back by 4 bases and J by 6 bases. The CDR3 DNA reads TGCGCCAGCAGCATAGACAGGGTTAATTCACCCCTCCACTTT. Protein product: CASSIDRVNSPLHF.

This rearrangement joins TRBV29-1 to TRBJ2-5; 7 nucleotides line up with TRBD2. Germline CDR1 and CDR2: SQVTM and ANQGSEA. Germline trimming cut 4 bases from V and 5 bases from J; bases unmatched to any gene: 7. The CDR3 runs to 13 residues. DNA of the CDR3: TGCAGCGTTGCCCCAACAGCGGGGGAGACCCAGTACTTC. Protein product: CSVAPTAGETQYF.

J is TRBJ1-1 and V is TRBV5-4; the D gene is possibly TRBD1 (5 bases). The CDR3 runs to 13 residues. Looked up from germline, CDR1 is SGHNT and CDR2 is YYREEE (reference sequence). Trimming cost V 2 bases and J 1 base, with 6 bases left between them. The CDR3: CASSFDRNTEAFF. The CDR3 DNA reads as TGTGCCAGCAGCTTTGACAGGAACACTGAAGCTTTCTTT.

The chain employs TRBV19 and TRBJ1-2; 7 nucleotides line up with TRBD1. The CDR3 consists of 12 residues. Looked up from germline, CDR1 is LNHDA and CDR2 is SQIVND (reference sequence). The V and J ends lost 7 bases and 8 bases, in that order; junction bases with no gene match: 7. Written as DNA, the CDR3 is TGTGCCAGTAATTACAGGGGCGACGGCTACACCTTC. This encodes CASNYRGDGYTF.

This clone was detected only once. The CDR3 spells CASSAQTGAGNQPQHF. CDR3 coding DNA: TGTGCCAGCAGTGCCCAGACAGGGGCGGGAAATCAGCCCCAGCATTTT. V is TRBV7-2 and J is TRBJ1-5, with 8 nucleotides matching TRBD1. CDR3 length: 16 residues. Germline assignment: CDR1 SGHTA and CDR2 FQGNSA. The J segment lost 4 bases and the V segment lost 6 bases, leaving 11 bases of the junction unmatched.